The next 24 T cell receptor beta chains were all read from a single sample in a study of lung T cells in sarcoidosis with Löfgren's syndrome. MiXCR, applied by TCRdb to the reads, yields one record per CDR3 protein. The sample lists 60,000 to 65,000 distinct CDR3 sequences; around 20% were seen once. The sequenced material came from CD4+ T cells from PBMCs. The receptors were gathered from a human donor with sarcoidosis (Löfgren's syndrome or another form), or a control subject (not recorded which).

The chain links TRBV2 to TRBJ2-2; 9 nucleotides match TRBD1. The V and J ends lost 5 bases and 3 bases, in that order; junction bases with no gene match: 4. Germline V gene sequence: CDR1 SNHLY, CDR2 FYNNEI. The CDR3 is 15 residues long. Here the CDR3 reads CASSSQGADTGELFF. CDR3 nucleotides: TGTGCCAGCAGTTCACAGGGGGCGGACACCGGGGAGCTGTTTTTT.

The chain couples TRBV19 to TRBJ2-2; no clear D. The V gene's germline CDR1 is LNHDA and CDR2 SQIVND (reference sequence). The ends were cut back, 1 base at V and 5 bases at J, with 8 bases in the middle. There are 14 residues in the CDR3. CDR3 sequence: CASSIVKGTGELFF. CDR3 nucleotides: TGTGCCAGTAGTATAGTCAAGGGTACCGGGGAGCTGTTTTTT.

There are a few counts of this clonotype. CDR3 nucleotide sequence: TGTGCCAGCAAGGGGGAGACCCAGTACTTC. It specifies CASKGETQYF. The gene calls are TRBV2 and TRBJ2-5; D perhaps matches TRBD1 (5 bases). The V gene's germline CDR1 is SNHLY and CDR2 FYNNEI. Trimming left V 7 bases short and J 5 bases short, with 5 bases between. The CDR3 sequence is 10 residues long. Using reference TRBV2 and TRBJ2-5 for the parts outside the CDR3, the full variable domain is EPEVTQTPSHQVTQMGQEVILRCVPISNHLYFYWYRQILGQKVEFLVSFYNNEISEKSEIFDDQFSVERPDGSNFTLKIRSTKLEDSAMYFCASKGETQYFGPGTRLLVL.

This clonotype has just a few counts. The chain couples TRBV5-1 to TRBJ2-5; 10 bases line up with TRBD2. The CDR3 totals 17 residues. V shed 0 bases, J shed 1 base, and the junction held 6 bases outside the gene matches. Germline loops: CDR1 SGHRS, CDR2 YFSETQ. The CDR3 loop reads CASSLAIAGGIQETQYF. DNA for the CDR3: TGCGCCAGCAGCTTGGCAATAGCGGGGGGAATCCAAGAGACCCAGTACTTC.

This clonotype showed up just a few times. The chain links TRBV11-2 to TRBJ2-3, with D unresolved. V was cut by 3 bases and J by 1 base, with 11 bases left in between. The CDR3 loop spans 15 amino acids. Germline V gene sequence: CDR1 SGHAT, CDR2 FQNNGV. The CDR3 coding sequence is TGTGCCAGCAGCTTTGTCGACGGCCGCACAGATACGCAGTATTTT. Translating gives CASSFVDGRTDTQYF.

This chain links TRBV7-2 with TRBJ2-1; TRBD2 matches at 13 bases. Germline trimming cut 5 bases from V and 9 bases from J; bases unmatched to any gene: 7. The CDR3 loop spans 15 amino acids. CDR1 is SGHTA, CDR2 FQGNSA, per germline. In nucleotides, the CDR3 is TGTGCCAGCAGCGGAGGACTAGCGGGAGTAAGTGAGCAGTTCTTC. Translated, it gives CASSGGLAGVSEQFF.

This clonotype has just a few counts. CDR3 sequence: CATSDLLGQGNQETQYF. CDR3 DNA: TGTGCCACCAGTGATCTCCTCGGACAGGGGAACCAAGAGACCCAGTACTTC. The rearrangement links TRBV24-1 to TRBJ2-5, with TRBD1 matching over 9 bases. The CDR3 is 17 residues long. The V gene's germline CDR1 is KGHDR and CDR2 SFDVKD. The ends lost 3 bases at V and 0 bases at J; junction bases unmatched: 7.

In the case of this clonotype: This could be a read error, since a much larger clone is one nucleotide away. The rearrangement uses TRBV4-2 and TRBJ2-3, with 7 bases aligning to TRBD2. Germline trimming cut 0 bases from V and 10 bases from J; bases unmatched to any gene: 19. There are 18 residues in the CDR3. The V gene's germline CDR1 is LGHNA and CDR2 YNFKEQ. The chain's CDR3 is CASSQDIFGTKPLDSQYF. Here the CDR3 DNA reads TGTGCCAGCAGCCAAGATATTTTTGGGACTAAACCTTTGGATTCGCAGTATTTT.

On this clonotype: Possible read error: a much larger clone is one base away. The chain links TRBV7-2 to TRBJ1-4; maybe TRBD1 (6 bases). Between the trimmed V and J ends, which lost 3 bases and 7 bases, there was a span of 9 bases. Germline CDR1 SGHTA, CDR2 FQGNSA. The CDR3 length is 13 residues. Here the CDR3 DNA reads TGTGCCAGCAGCTTTACAGGGCTTGAAAAACTGTTTTTT. This encodes CASSFTGLEKLFF.

Notes on this clonotype: A much larger clone is a single base away; this may be a read error. This rearrangement joins TRBV28 to TRBJ2-7; D is perhaps TRBD1 or TRBD2 (6 bases each). CDR3 length: 14 residues. Looked up from germline, CDR1 is MDHEN and CDR2 is SYDVKM. The CDR3 loop reads CAGSKQGGGYEQYV. The CDR3, as DNA: TGTGCCGGCAGCAAACAGGGAGGAGGGTACGAGCAGTACGTC.

This clonotype has a count of ten or more. This sequence joins TRBV4-1 and TRBJ1-2, with 12 bases fitting TRBD1. CDR3 length: 16 residues. Germline V lookup: CDR1 MGHRA, CDR2 YSYEKL. Germline trimming cut 4 bases from V and 1 base from J; bases unmatched to any gene: 4. The CDR3 nucleotides are TGCGCCAGCAGCCCGGGACAGGGGGCTAGTAACTATGGCTACACCTTC. This codes for CASSPGQGASNYGYTF.

The CDR3 protein is CASVTDGNTIYF. In DNA form, the CDR3 reads TGTGCCAGCGTGACAGATGGAAACACCATATATTTT. This chain uses TRBV2 with TRBJ1-3; a weak D match, TRBD1 (5 bases). V shed 8 bases and J shed 3 bases, with 8 bases lying between them. Per the germline V gene, CDR1 is SNHLY and CDR2 is FYNNEI. CDR3 length: 12 residues.

This clonotype occurred a few times. This chain uses TRBV11-2 with TRBJ2-3, with TRBD2 identical over 9 bases. This CDR3 spans 17 amino acids. CDR1 is SGHAT, CDR2 FQNNGV, per germline. V was pared by 2 bases and J by 2 bases, with 8 bases of the junction left unmatched. The CDR3 is CASSLWWREGYTDTQYF. CDR3 DNA: TGTGCCAGCAGCTTATGGTGGCGGGAGGGGTACACAGATACGCAGTATTTT. The full variable domain, completed using reference TRBV11-2 and TRBJ2-3, is EAGVAQSPRYKIIEKRQSVAFWCNPISGHATLYWYQQILGQGPKLLIQFQNNGVVDDSQLPKDRFSAERLKGVDSTLKIQPAKLEDSAVYLCASSLWWREGYTDTQYFGPGTRLTVL.

This clonotype was recorded at least ten times. J is TRBJ2-5 and V is TRBV11-2, with D perhaps matching TRBD2 (6 bases). Germline-derived CDR1 and CDR2 are SGHAT and FQNNGV. Trimming took off 1 base at V and 9 bases at J, with 15 bases between the two ends. This CDR3 region has 14 residues. The CDR3 sequence: CASSLVETRGAQYF. CDR3 coding DNA: TGTGCCAGCAGCTTAGTCGAGACCCGCGGGGCCCAGTACTTC.

About this clonotype itself: Given the absence of the conserved phenylalanine or tryptophan at the CDR3 end, a read error is likely. The DNA is left out, because the CDR3 cannot be placed on it with certainty; the CDR3 is given as TCRdb lists it. The chain employs TRBV20-1 and TRBJ2-5; TRBD1, the table's D call, lacks a check against the DNA. Germline CDR1 reads DFQATT; CDR2 reads SNEGSKA (reference sequence). The CDR3 is 14 residues long, counting both termini. CDR3 protein: CSARVQGSTETQCS.

This clonotype has a handful of counts. The chain couples TRBV4-1 to TRBJ2-7, with D perhaps TRBD2 (5 bases). V dropped 4 bases and J dropped 4 bases, with 11 bases sitting between them. Germline CDR1 is MGHRA and CDR2 is YSYEKL. The CDR3 covers 13 residues. The CDR3 DNA reads as TGCGCCAGCAGCCGGGAGTTGAGGTACGAGCAGTACGTC. Amino acid sequence: CASSRELRYEQYV.

This chain links TRBV14 with TRBJ2-7; TRBD1 agrees at 10 bases. Germline assignment: CDR1 SGHDN and CDR2 FVKESK. The junction had 9 bases not matched to a gene; V was cut back by 1 base and J by 6 bases. The CDR3 is made up of 16 amino acids. The CDR3 spells CASSQVLGQGKGEQYF. The CDR3 DNA reads TGTGCCAGCAGCCAAGTACTGGGACAGGGGAAAGGCGAGCAGTACTTC.

To note about this clonotype: The junction departs from germline at one end; a sequencing error may be responsible. The V and J genes are TRBV7-2 and TRBJ1-3; possible D gene TRBD1, 6 bases. Germline CDR1 SGHTA, CDR2 FQGNSA. The CDR3 runs to 12 residues. CDR3 coding DNA: TGTGCCAACAGCCTAACCAGGGGCACCATATATTTT. It encodes CANSLTRGTIYF.

The chain has TRBV5-1 and TRBJ1-1; possibly TRBD1 for D (6 bases). This CDR3 has 15 residues. Germline assignment: CDR1 SGHRS and CDR2 YFSETQ. V was pared by 4 bases and J by 1 base, with 14 bases between. The CDR3 region has the DNA TGCGCCAGCAGCCCCCCCGGGGGGCGGAACACTGAAGCTTTCTTT. This codes for CASSPPGGRNTEAFF. Drawing the rest from reference TRBV5-1 and TRBJ1-1, the complete variable domain is KAGVTQTPRYLIKTRGQQVTLSCSPISGHRSVSWYQQTPGQGLQFLFEYFSETQRNKGNFPGRFSGRQFSNSRSEMNVSTLELGDSALYLCASSPPGGRNTEAFFGQGTRLTVV.

This clonotype occurred a few times. V gene TRBV7-9 combines with J gene TRBJ2-3; D may be TRBD2 (5 bases). V dropped 3 bases and J dropped 3 bases, with 13 bases sitting between them. CDR1 is SEHNR and CDR2 is FQNEAQ in the germline V gene (reference sequence). The CDR3 contains 15 residues. CDR3 region: CASSLGGAGTDTQYF. CDR3 sequence (DNA): TGTGCCAGCAGCTTGGGCGGCGCGGGTACAGATACGCAGTATTTT.

This clonotype was seen a handful of times. The chain carries TRBV29-1 and TRBJ2-7, with TRBD2 matching 9 bases. CDR1 and CDR2 (germline): SQVTM, ANQGSEA. The V and J ends lost 2 bases and 0 bases, in that order; junction bases with no gene match: 8. The CDR3 is 16 residues long. The CDR3 spells CSVEKLAGVSSYEQYV. For the CDR3, the DNA is TGCAGCGTTGAAAAACTAGCGGGCGTGAGCTCCTACGAGCAGTACGTC.

This clonotype showed up just a few times. The J gene is TRBJ2-1, the V gene TRBV11-3, with 8 bases that match TRBD2. Germline-derived CDR1 and CDR2 are SGHNT and YENEEA. This CDR3 has 16 residues. V trimming: 5 bases; J trimming: 0 bases; junction bases outside the gene matches: 6. This CDR3 reads CASSPASGSSYNEQFF. The CDR3 nucleotides are TGTGCCAGCAGCCCGGCGAGCGGGAGCTCCTACAATGAGCAGTTCTTC.

By its share, this clonotype is medium-sized (0.01 to 0.1%). The chain combines TRBV2 with TRBJ1-5; no reliable D call. The germline V gene has CDR1 SNHLY and CDR2 FYNNEI. The CDR3 is made up of 13 amino acids. V was shortened by 7 bases and J by 4 bases, with 11 bases between the two germline ends. The CDR3 is CASKDARNQPQHF. CDR3 in DNA: TGTGCCAGCAAGGACGCGCGGAATCAGCCCCAGCATTTT.

This clonotype appeared a few times. This rearrangement joins TRBV9 to TRBJ2-3; the D is unclear. The CDR3 spans 13 residues. Trimming left V 2 bases short and J 2 bases short, with 6 bases between. Germline V gene data show CDR1 as SGDLS and CDR2 as YYNGEE. The CDR3 DNA reads as TGTGCCAGCAGCGTCGGTAACACAGATACGCAGTATTTT. Protein product: CASSVGNTDTQYF.